The 18 T cell receptor beta chains reported below all come from one sample, sequenced in a study of T cell responses to AZD1222 COVID-19 vaccine. TCRdb's copy holds only in-frame clones and misses some; the assay was immunoSEQ multiplex PCR. The table lists 150,000 to 200,000 clones, just over 85% of them singletons. This specimen consisted of peripheral blood, obtained on day 0 of AZD1222 vaccination. The receptor source for this set is an adult in good health.

The V gene is TRBV19, the J gene TRBJ1-1; no clear D gene. V lost 4 bases to trimming and J lost 0 bases, with 9 bases between them. Germline CDR1 reads LNHDA; CDR2 reads SQIVND (reference sequence). This CDR3 is built from 14 residues. The CDR3 loop is CASSKDRVNTEAFF. Here the CDR3 DNA reads TGTGCCAGTAGTAAGGACCGAGTGAACACTGAAGCTTTCTTT.

The V gene is TRBV6-6, the J gene TRBJ2-7; D is undetermined. Trimming removed 6 bases from V and 0 bases from J, with 6 bases in between. There are 12 residues in the CDR3. Germline V CDR1 and CDR2: MNHNY, SVGAGI (reference sequence). The CDR3 DNA sequence: TGTGCCAGCAGCACCCACTCCTACGAGCAGTACTTC. This codes for CASSTHSYEQYF.

Only one count was recorded for this clone. The chain links TRBV28 to TRBJ1-2; 9 bases line up with TRBD1. The germline V gene encodes CDR1 MDHEN and CDR2 SYDVKM. The V segment lost 6 bases and the J segment 8 bases; nucleotides outside the gene matches: 13. The CDR3 is 15 residues long. CDR3 residues: CASSLTRDRVGGYTF. DNA of the CDR3: TGTGCCAGCAGCTTAACCCGGGACAGGGTAGGAGGCTACACCTTC.

This chain links TRBV28 with TRBJ1-6; 8 positions match TRBD1. The CDR3 has 14 residues. Trimming took 6 bases from V and 10 from J; bases not matched to a gene: 8. Per germline, CDR1 MDHEN and CDR2 SYDVKM. The CDR3 nucleotides read TGTGCCAGCAGGGACAGGGACGGGGGATCACCCCTCCACTTT. Protein: CASRDRDGGSPLHF.

Comment on this clone: Other DNA variants within this sample encode the same CDR3. The chain links TRBV19 to TRBJ1-1; TRBD1 agrees at 8 bases. CDR3 length equals 14 residues. The J segment lost 2 bases and the V segment lost 6 bases, leaving 5 bases of the junction unmatched. Germline V lookup: CDR1 LNHDA, CDR2 SQIVND (reference sequence). CDR3 region: CASSPGTGNTEAFF. CDR3 DNA sequence: TGTGCCAGTAGCCCCGGGACAGGAAACACTGAAGCTTTCTTT. Supplemented by reference TRBV19 and TRBJ1-1, the full variable domain reads DGGITQSPKYLFRKEGQNVTLSCEQNLNHDAMYWYRQDPGQGLRLIYYSQIVNDFQKGDIAEGYSVSREKKESFPLTVTSAQKNPTAFYLCASSPGTGNTEAFFGQGTRLTVV.

There are a few counts of this clone. This rearrangement joins TRBV3-1 (or the pseudogene TRBV3-2) to TRBJ1-4; the D gene is possibly TRBD1 (5 bases). CDR1 is LGHDT and CDR2 is YNNKEL in the germline V gene (reference sequence). V was trimmed by 7 bases and J by 8 bases, leaving 11 bases between them. This CDR3 spans 12 amino acids. The CDR3 sequence is CASTTRGEKLFF. The CDR3 DNA follows: TGTGCCAGCACCACCCGGGGGGAAAAACTGTTTTTT.

The V call is TRBV4-1, the J call TRBJ1-5; D is possibly TRBD1 (5 bases). Trimming stripped 3 bases from V and 0 bases from J, with 12 bases between. The CDR3 is 16 residues long. The germline CDR1 and CDR2 sequences are MGHRA and YSYEKL. CDR3 loop: CASSQAQGYSNQPQHF. The CDR3, as DNA: TGCGCCAGCAGCCAGGCCCAGGGTTATAGCAATCAGCCCCAGCATTTT.

The count of this clone is one. The chain has TRBV12-3 or TRBV12-4 and TRBJ2-7; D is unclear. The V end lost 6 bases, the J end lost 3 bases, and 12 bases lay between the germline ends. CDR3 length equals 13 residues. The CDR3 here is CASSSTLYYEQYF. CDR3 nucleotides: TGTGCCAGCAGCTCGACACTCTACTACGAGCAGTACTTC.

The chain has TRBV19 and TRBJ1-1; a weak D match, TRBD1 (6 bases). Germline CDR1 LNHDA, CDR2 SQIVND (reference sequence). CDR3 size: 15 residues. V was clipped by 4 bases and J by 0 bases, with 12 bases between them. CDR3 protein: CASSNSGGMNTEAFF. The CDR3 coding sequence is TGTGCCAGTAGTAATTCGGGGGGCATGAACACTGAAGCTTTCTTT.

The gene calls are TRBV5-1 and TRBJ1-4, with TRBD1 matching 7 bases. Germline V lookup: CDR1 SGHRS, CDR2 YFSETQ. Trimming cost V 7 bases and J 6 bases; bases outside gene matches: 9. The length of the CDR3 is 14 residues. The CDR3 region is CASATSTGDEKLFF. The CDR3 nucleotides are TGCGCCAGCGCAACTTCTACAGGGGATGAAAAACTGTTTTTT.

The chain carries TRBV25-1 and TRBJ1-5; D perhaps matches TRBD1 (6 bases). The V gene's germline CDR1 is MGHDK and CDR2 SYGVNS. This CDR3 has 12 amino acids. With 9 bases removed from V and 7 bases from J, the gap between germline ends came to 13 bases. The CDR3 coding sequence is TGTGCCAGTATATCAGGGGAACAGCCCCAGCATTTT. Translation gives CASISGEQPQHF.

The chain has TRBV5-1 and TRBJ1-1; D not resolved. Germline V gene data show CDR1 as SGHRS and CDR2 as YFSETQ. V was cut by 0 bases and J by 3 bases, with 12 bases left in between. The CDR3 loop spans 15 amino acids. Written as DNA, the CDR3 is TGCGCCAGCAGCTTGGCCAGGTATAAGGACACTGAAGCTTTCTTT. Translating it yields CASSLARYKDTEAFF.

V gene TRBV3-1 (or the pseudogene TRBV3-2) combines with J gene TRBJ2-7; D ambiguous. The CDR3 covers 12 residues. Germline loops: CDR1 LGHDT, CDR2 YNNKEL (reference sequence). The V and J ends lost 0 bases and 4 bases respectively, with 4 bases between them. The CDR3 sequence is CASSQERYEQYF. The CDR3 DNA sequence: TGTGCCAGCAGCCAAGAAAGGTACGAGCAGTACTTC.

The chain carries TRBV28 and TRBJ1-2, with 12 bases aligning to TRBD1. This CDR3 contains 16 residues. Germline CDR1 reads MDHEN; CDR2 reads SYDVKM. The V gene end was trimmed by 5 bases and the J gene end by 8 bases; junction bases not matched to a gene: 12. The CDR3 sequence is CASSRPPGQGARGYTF. CDR3 nucleotides: TGTGCCAGCAGTCGTCCCCCGGGACAGGGGGCAAGGGGCTACACCTTC.

The V call is TRBV19, the J call TRBJ1-2, with 9 bases identical to TRBD1. The CDR3 covers 15 residues. The trim removed 4 bases at V and 6 bases at J, leaving 9 bases unmatched. Per germline, CDR1 LNHDA and CDR2 SQIVND (reference sequence). Here the CDR3 reads CASSKGDRVDDGYTF. The CDR3 DNA is TGTGCCAGTAGTAAGGGGGACAGGGTGGACGATGGCTACACCTTC.

This chain connects TRBV19 to TRBJ2-7; a weak D match, TRBD1 (6 bases). This CDR3 has 17 amino acids. Trimming removed 1 base at V and 0 bases at J, with 16 bases between. Germline V gene lookup returns CDR1 LNHDA and CDR2 SQIVND (reference sequence). Here the CDR3 DNA reads TGTGCCAGTAGTATAGGGCCCGGACAGCCGACCTCCTACGAGCAGTACTTC. Its protein product is CASSIGPGQPTSYEQYF. The variable domain in full, completed from reference TRBV19 and TRBJ2-7, reads DGGITQSPKYLFRKEGQNVTLSCEQNLNHDAMYWYRQDPGQGLRLIYYSQIVNDFQKGDIAEGYSVSREKKESFPLTVTSAQKNPTAFYLCASSIGPGQPTSYEQYFGPGTRLTVT.

The V and J genes are TRBV7-9 and TRBJ2-5, with unresolved D. CDR1 and CDR2 from the germline V gene are SEHNR and FQNEAQ (reference sequence). The CDR3 length is 14 residues. V was trimmed by 1 base and J by 2 bases, leaving 8 bases between them. The CDR3 nucleotides read TGTGCCAGCAGCTTAGGGCAGCCGCAAGAGACCCAGTACTTC. Translation gives CASSLGQPQETQYF.

The chain is built from TRBV30 and TRBJ1-2; 7 bases line up with TRBD1. The CDR3 contains 15 residues. Germline CDR1 GTSNPN, CDR2 SVGIG (reference sequence). V lost 2 bases, J lost 2 bases, and 8 bases stayed unmatched. CDR3 nucleotide sequence: TGTGCCTGGAGTCCGCGGACAGGTCTGAACTATGGCTACACCTTC. Translating gives CAWSPRTGLNYGYTF.